Below, one T cell receptor beta chain is given with its context. Trimming shortened V by 6 bases and J by 3 bases, and 12 bases separated the two germline ends. The CDR3 has 13 residues. The repertoire was sequenced with immunoSEQ multiplex PCR; TCRdb's copy has only in-frame clones and lacks some. The profile shows around 88,000 clones, around 92% of them singletons. This specimen belongs to a study of T cell changes during pregnancy in multiple sclerosis. The sequence was obtained from a female donor with multiple sclerosis, enrolled in a pregnancy study. Sequences were derived from peripheral blood, sampled in the first trimester of pregnancy. This chain links TRBV6-7 with TRBJ2-7; TRBD2 is a possible D gene (5 bases). TRBV6-7 is known as an ORF, though its function is uncertain. The CDR3, as DNA: TGTGCCAGCAGGCTCCCCGGGGTCTACGAGCAGTACTTC. Translated: CASRLPGVYEQYF.